This T cell receptor beta chain was identified in a study of PD-1 blockade in mismatch repair-deficient tumors. Looking at the study overall: All were previously treated, progressing patients with about a dozen mismatch repair-deficient cancer types. The study, taken as a whole, reports: Tumor-resident clones, often undetectable pretreatment in blood, expanded then contracted after pembrolizumab.

PCR or immunohistochemistry showed mismatch repair deficiency in every enrolled patient. TCR sequencing covered a few patients who responded to pembrolizumab. Repertoires were generated with immunoSEQ multiplex PCR, while TCRdb's copy carries only in-frame clones and drops some. This table holds tens of thousands of clones, 65% to 85% found once. Germline assignment: CDR1 MDHEN and CDR2 SYDVKM. This CDR3 region has 15 residues. Trimming shortened V by 6 bases and J by 0 bases, and 11 bases separated the two germline ends. On this clone itself: As yet, its antigen is unknown.

The sequencing used PBMCs, collected before pembrolizumab treatment. This clonotype was sampled from an adult with mismatch repair-deficient cancer. The chain combines TRBV28 with TRBJ1-4; D unclear. The CDR3, as DNA: TGTGCCAGCAGCCGAGGCGGGGCAACTAATGAAAAACTGTTTTTT. Translated: CASSRGGATNEKLFF.